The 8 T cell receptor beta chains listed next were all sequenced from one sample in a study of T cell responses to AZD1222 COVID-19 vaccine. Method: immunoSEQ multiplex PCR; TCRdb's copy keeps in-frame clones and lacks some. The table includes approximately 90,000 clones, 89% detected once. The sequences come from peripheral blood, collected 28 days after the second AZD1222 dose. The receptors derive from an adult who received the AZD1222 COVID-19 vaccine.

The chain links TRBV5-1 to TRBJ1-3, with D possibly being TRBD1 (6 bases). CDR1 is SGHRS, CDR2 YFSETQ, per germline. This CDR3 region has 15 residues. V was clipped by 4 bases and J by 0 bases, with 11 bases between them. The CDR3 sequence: CASSPGALSGNTIYF. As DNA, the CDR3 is TGCGCCAGCAGCCCAGGGGCACTCTCTGGAAACACCATATATTTT.

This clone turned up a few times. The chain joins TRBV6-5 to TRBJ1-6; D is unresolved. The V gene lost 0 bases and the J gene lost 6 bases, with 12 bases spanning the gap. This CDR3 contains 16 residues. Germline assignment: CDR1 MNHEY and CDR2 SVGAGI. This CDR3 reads CASSYSIPRANSPLHF. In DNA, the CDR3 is TGTGCCAGCAGTTACTCGATACCCAGAGCTAATTCACCCCTCCACTTT.

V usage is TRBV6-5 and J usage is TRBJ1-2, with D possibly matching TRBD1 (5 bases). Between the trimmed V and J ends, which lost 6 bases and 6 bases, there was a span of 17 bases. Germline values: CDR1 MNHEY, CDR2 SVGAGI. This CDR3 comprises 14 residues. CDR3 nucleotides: TGTGCCAGCAGGGACCCCGGGACGTCCGATGGCTACACCTTC. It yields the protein CASRDPGTSDGYTF.

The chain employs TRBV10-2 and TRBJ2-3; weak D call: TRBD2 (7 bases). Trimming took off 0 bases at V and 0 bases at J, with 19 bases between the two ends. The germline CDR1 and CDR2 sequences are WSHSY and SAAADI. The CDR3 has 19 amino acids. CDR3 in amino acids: CASSESRMGGRSSTDTQYF. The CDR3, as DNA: TGCGCCAGCAGTGAGTCGAGAATGGGGGGGCGGTCTAGCACAGATACGCAGTATTTT.

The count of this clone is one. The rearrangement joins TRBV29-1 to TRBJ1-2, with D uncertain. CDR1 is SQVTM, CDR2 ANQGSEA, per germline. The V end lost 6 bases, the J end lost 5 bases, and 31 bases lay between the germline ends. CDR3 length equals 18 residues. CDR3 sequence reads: CSVGSFESPYRDTYGYTF. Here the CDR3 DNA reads TGCAGCGTCGGTTCCTTTGAATCTCCCTACCGAGACACTTATGGCTACACCTTC.

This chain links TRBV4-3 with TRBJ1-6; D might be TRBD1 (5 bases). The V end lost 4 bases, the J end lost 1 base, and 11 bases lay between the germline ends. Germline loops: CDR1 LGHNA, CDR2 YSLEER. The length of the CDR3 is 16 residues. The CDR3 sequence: CASSLYRMSYNSPLHF. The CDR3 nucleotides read TGCGCCAGCAGCCTATACAGGATGTCCTATAATTCACCCCTCCACTTT.

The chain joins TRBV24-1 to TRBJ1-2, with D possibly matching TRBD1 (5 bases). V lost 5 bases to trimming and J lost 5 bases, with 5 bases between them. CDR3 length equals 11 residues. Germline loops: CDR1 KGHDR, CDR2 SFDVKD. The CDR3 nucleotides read TGTGCCACCAGTGGGGGGTATGGCTACACCTTC. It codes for CATSGGYGYTF.

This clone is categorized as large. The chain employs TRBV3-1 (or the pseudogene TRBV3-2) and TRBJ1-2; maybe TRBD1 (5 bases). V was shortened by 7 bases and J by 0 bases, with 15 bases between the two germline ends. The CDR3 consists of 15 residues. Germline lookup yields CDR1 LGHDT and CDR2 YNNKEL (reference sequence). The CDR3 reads CASKSRDPANYGYTF. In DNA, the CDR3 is TGTGCCAGCAAGTCCCGGGACCCAGCTAACTATGGCTACACCTTC.